This T cell receptor beta chain was recorded in a study of blood T cells in healthy people across ages. Overall study: Template switching recovered approximately one barcoded beta molecule for every two T cells.

A J-beta primer mix and a sample-barcoded 5' primer were used in a second PCR of roughly 6 to 11 cycles. Every cDNA molecule bore a tag from a template-switch adaptor containing 12 random nucleotides. Samples each returned at least 3 million CDR3-containing paired-end reads. TCRdb independently ran MiXCR on the 5' RACE reads; one entry per CDR3 protein. Counted here are 550,000 to 750,000 distinct CDR3 sequences, roughly 21% occurring once; the ten biggest clones make up roughly 3.7%. V lost 6 bases to trimming and J lost 13 bases; unmatched junction nucleotides: 20. The CDR3 loop spans 15 amino acids.

The sample was blood. The V call is TRBV12-3 or TRBV12-4, the J call TRBJ2-5, with 7 bases lining up with TRBD1. The sequence came from a man between 65 and 85 years old in good health. CDR3 sequence (DNA): TGTGCCAGCAGGGCTTCCGGGACAGTCAACTACGAGCTGTACTTC. Protein: CASRASGTVNYELYF.